This TCR beta chain stems from a study of regulatory T cells in long-lasting Graves disease. Time point: persistent/refractory GD, antithyroid drugs over 5 years with positive TRAb. The TCR library was made from RNA that had been extracted from PBMCs in TRIzol. According to the study, TCR beta libraries were built with iRepertoire HTBI primers and CDR3-region Arm-PCR. TCRdb called the multiplex PCR reads again in MiXCR, with one record for every CDR3 protein. The table shows about 450,000 distinct CDR3 sequences, with 23% occurring only once. CDR1 is SGHTA and CDR2 is FQGNSA in the germline V gene. The CDR3 has 14 residues. Trimming removed 6 bases from V and 2 bases from J, with 14 bases in between.

This specimen consisted of peripheral blood mononuclear cells (PBMCs), obtained when the disease was refractory, from a patient treated with antithyroid drugs. This chain connects TRBV7-2 to TRBJ2-7; D assignment may be TRBD1 or TRBD2 (5 bases each). The clonotype comes from a female donor with Graves disease. In nucleotides, the CDR3 is TGTGCCAGCAGGCCAAGCGGCAGGGCCTACGAGCAGTACTTC. Translation: CASRPSGRAYEQYF.